This passage covers 9 T cell receptor beta chains from one sample sequenced in a study of T cells in women clearing cervical HPV infection. Some clones are missing from TCRdb's copy, which holds only in-frame ones; the method was immunoSEQ multiplex PCR. The sample is made up of some 20,000 clones, and the top ten hold approximately 5.2% of it. The sample was blood buffy coat. These receptors were collected from a woman aged 18-69 years with a cervical HPV16 infection that either progressed to CIN3+ or cleared (not recorded which).

Turning to this clone: One end of the junction fails to match germline, which may point to a read error. Coverage ceases 3 residues before the CDR3 finishes, and the germline J gene fills in the end. V and J are TRBV2 and TRBJ2-2, with no clear D. Germline CDR1 is SNHLY and CDR2 is FYNNEI. The CDR3 is 15 amino acids. The sequenced CDR3 bases are TGTGCCAGCAGTAAAGCCCTAGAGTTGACCGGGGAG. Its protein is CASSKALELTGE. The entire CDR3 reads CASSKALELTGELFF.

With regard to this clone: Sequencing ends 3 residues short of the CDR3 end; the germline J gene provides the rest. Other DNA sequences in this sample translate to the same CDR3. The genes are TRBV30 and TRBJ1-2, with 8 bases fitting TRBD1. The CDR3 length is 14 residues. The V and J ends lost 2 bases and 7 bases, in that order; junction bases with no gene match: 9. Germline CDR1 GTSNPN, CDR2 SVGIG (reference sequence). Partial CDR3 DNA: TGTGCCTGGAGTCTCCAGGGGGCAGAGAGTGGC. This codes for CAWSLQGAESG. The full CDR3 reads CAWSLQGAESGYTF.

About this clone itself: The DNA ends 3 residues before the CDR3 does, and the rest of the CDR3 is filled in from the germline J gene. The chain combines TRBV7-2 with TRBJ1-2; TRBD1 matches at 7 bases. Germline CDR1 is SGHTA and CDR2 is FQGNSA. The CDR3 loop spans 14 amino acids. The V gene end was trimmed by 5 bases and the J gene end by 4 bases; junction bases not matched to a gene: 7. The CDR3 bases that were read are TGTGCCAGCAGCCCGGACAGGATGATCTATGGC. Residues: CASSPDRMIYG. The complete CDR3 protein is CASSPDRMIYGYTF.

With respect to this clone: The missing CDR3 end, 3 residues past where the read stops, is filled in from the germline J gene. The rearrangement links TRBV18 to TRBJ1-6, with 8 positions matching TRBD1. J was trimmed by 6 bases and V by 4 bases; bases with no gene match: 5. CDR1 and CDR2 from the germline V gene are KGHSH and LQKENI. There are 15 residues in the CDR3. CDR3 DNA, as far as it was read: TGTGCCAGCTCACTGGACAGGGTGGGTAATTCACCC. This gives the protein CASSLDRVGNSP. The whole CDR3 sequence reads CASSLDRVGNSPLHF.

A word on this clone: The read terminates 3 residues before the CDR3 end, so the remaining end is supplied by the germline J gene. This chain links TRBV5-6 with TRBJ1-2, with 7 bases fitting TRBD1. Losses at the gene ends were 3 bases for V and 4 bases for J; bases not matched to a gene: 9. Per the germline V gene, CDR1 is SGHDT and CDR2 is YYEEEE. The CDR3 length is 15 residues. CDR3: CASSSTGSRGYGYTF. CDR3 DNA, as far as it was read: TGTGCCAGCAGCTCGACAGGGTCGCGCGGCTATGGC.

Here the CDR3 reads CSARDLAGPSPDTQYF. The part of the CDR3 DNA that was read is TGCAGTGCTAGAGATTTAGCGGGGCCAAGCCCAGATACG. The rearrangement links TRBV20-1 to TRBJ2-3; the match to TRBD2 covers 8 bases. The read ends 3 residues before the CDR3 terminus; that terminus is restored from the germline J gene. This CDR3 has 16 amino acids. Trimming at V came to 0 bases and at J to 4 bases, leaving 9 bases not matched to a gene. Germline lookup yields CDR1 DFQATT and CDR2 SNEGSKA (reference sequence).

Incomplete CDR3 DNA: TGCAGTGCCTCAAGGGGTGAG. Translated, it gives CSASRGE. The full-length CDR3 reads as CSASRGEQFF. J is TRBJ2-1 and V is TRBV20-1; possible D gene TRBD1, 5 bases. The read terminates 3 residues before the CDR3 end, so the remaining end is supplied by the germline J gene. Germline CDR1 reads DFQATT; CDR2 reads SNEGSKA (reference sequence). V was trimmed by 6 bases and J by 9 bases, leaving 9 bases between them. This CDR3 is 10 amino acids long.

As concerns this clone: The CDR3 is cut off 3 residues early in the read; its end comes from the germline J gene. This sequence joins TRBV4-2 and TRBJ1-3; TRBD1 matches 11 bases. The CDR3 loop spans 20 amino acids. V was clipped by 4 bases and J by 3 bases; unmatched bases: 17. Germline V gene lookup returns CDR1 LGHNA and CDR2 YNFKEQ. This chain's CDR3 is CASSRIRGQGELPGGNTIYF. Partial CDR3 DNA: TGTGCCAGCAGCCGAATTCGGGGACAGGGGGAACTACCGGGTGGAAACACC.

As to this clone: The CDR3 end is not reached by the read, which stops 3 residues before it; the germline J gene fills it in. The chain couples TRBV20-1 to TRBJ2-2, with 9 bases aligning to TRBD2. J lost 1 base, V lost 4 bases, and 7 bases had no gene match. Germline V lookup: CDR1 DFQATT, CDR2 SNEGSKA (reference sequence). The CDR3 loop spans 16 amino acids. CDR3 bases read: TGCAGTGCTAAGAGGCGGGGGGGCCAGAACACCGGGGAG. It yields the protein CSAKRRGGQNTGE. The whole CDR3 protein is CSAKRRGGQNTGELFF.